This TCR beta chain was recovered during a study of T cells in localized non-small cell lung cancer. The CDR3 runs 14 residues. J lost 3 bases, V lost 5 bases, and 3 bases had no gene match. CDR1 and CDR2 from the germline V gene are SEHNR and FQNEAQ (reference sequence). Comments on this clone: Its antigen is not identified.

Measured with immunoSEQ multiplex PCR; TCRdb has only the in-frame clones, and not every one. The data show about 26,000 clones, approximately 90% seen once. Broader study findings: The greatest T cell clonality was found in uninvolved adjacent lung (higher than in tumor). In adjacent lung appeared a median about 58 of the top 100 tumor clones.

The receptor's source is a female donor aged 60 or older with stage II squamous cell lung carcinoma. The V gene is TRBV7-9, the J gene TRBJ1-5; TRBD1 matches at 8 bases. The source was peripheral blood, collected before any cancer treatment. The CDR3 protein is CASSQDRDNQPQHF. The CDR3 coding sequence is TGTGCCAGCAGCCAGGACAGGGACAATCAGCCCCAGCATTTT.